These T cell receptor beta chains were read from a single sample in a study of blood T cells in healthy people across ages. TCRdb recomputed calls from the 5' RACE reads with MiXCR, one row per CDR3 protein. The sample has about 1.4 million distinct CDR3 sequences, approximately 59% seen once. The sequencing input was blood. The receptors come from a man aged 18 to 29 in good health. CDR3s include the opening cysteine and the closing phenylalanine or tryptophan. The D gene is left open where the match is weak. Size is stated for part of the rows, as once, few or many counts, or as a class when the clone is expanded.

NA	NA	TRBV12-5	TRBJ2-5	TGTGCTAGTGGTACCTGGACAGAAGAGACCCAGTACTTC	CASGTWTEETQYF
TRBD2	NA	TRBV7-2	TRBJ2-5	TGTGCCAGCAGCTCCCAAAACAGCGGGGGGGCGTTGAAGACCCAGTACTTC	CASSSQNSGGALKTQYF
NA	NA	TRBV18	TRBJ1-2	TGTGCCAGCTCACCACAGGAAGACTCCTATGGCTACACCTTC	CASSPQEDSYGYTF
NA	NA	TRBV20-1	TRBJ2-7	TGCAGTGCTTCCTTCGGCAGGGGTCGGTACTTC	CSASFGRGRYF
TRBD2	few	TRBV6-5	TRBJ2-7	TGTGCCAGCAGTCCCGCGGGGGTAATGAGGAACGAGCAGTACTTC	CASSPAGVMRNEQYF
TRBD2	few	TRBV6-5	TRBJ2-5	TGTGCCAGCAGTTCGGGACTAGGACAAGAGACCCAGTACTTC	CASSSGLGQETQYF
NA	few	TRBV12-3/TRBV12-4	TRBJ2-1	TGTGCCAGCAGTTCCGACGGGTTTAATGAGCAGTTCTTC	CASSSDGFNEQFF
NA	NA	TRBV4-1	TRBJ2-1	TGCGCCAGCAGCCCGGGAAACGATGAGCAGTTCTTC	CASSPGNDEQFF
TRBD1	NA	TRBV5-5	TRBJ1-5	TGTGCCAGCAGCTTGGCAGGGACAGCTAGCAATCAGCCCCAGCATTTT	CASSLAGTASNQPQHF
NA	few	TRBV20-1	TRBJ2-1	TGCAGTGCCCAAGGGGGTATAGGGTCAGCTGAGCAGTTCTTC	CSAQGGIGSAEQFF
TRBD2	NA	TRBV6-1	TRBJ2-7	TGTGCCAGCAGACCCCGGACTAGCGAGAACTACGAGCAGTACTTC	CASRPRTSENYEQYF
NA	NA	TRBV27	TRBJ2-1	TGTGCCAGCAGCATGGAGGACTCCGTTTGGCCCTACAATGAGCAGTTCTTC	CASSMEDSVWPYNEQFF
NA	NA	TRBV20-1	TRBJ1-1	TGCAGTGCTCTCCCAAGTGTCGCATACACTGAAGCTTTCTTT	CSALPSVAYTEAFF
TRBD1	NA	TRBV7-2	TRBJ1-5	TGTGCCAGCAGCTTAGAGGGACAGGGTCTCGAGCCCCAGCATTTT	CASSLEGQGLEPQHF
NA	NA	TRBV6-6	TRBJ2-5	TGTGCCAGCAGTTACCTATCTGGGGCAGGACAAGAGACCCAGTACTTC	CASSYLSGAGQETQYF
TRBD2	NA	TRBV4-2	TRBJ2-7	TGTGCCAGCAGCCGTCGGGGGGGCAAGCCCGAGCAGTACTTC	CASSRRGGKPEQYF
NA	NA	TRBV5-6	TRBJ2-3	TGTGCCAGCAGCTTGCCGGCGGAGGGCACAGATACGCAGTATTTT	CASSLPAEGTDTQYF
NA	few	TRBV7-2	TRBJ1-2	TGTGCCAGCAGCTCACAGTATGGCTACACCTTC	CASSSQYGYTF
TRBD2	NA	TRBV29-1	TRBJ2-7	TGCAGCGGAACTAGCGGGGGATACAATGAGCAGTACTTC	CSGTSGGYNEQYF
NA	NA	TRBV7-2	TRBJ2-2	TGTGCCAGCAGCGGGAGTAAAACCGGGGAGCTGTTTTTT	CASSGSKTGELFF
NA	NA	TRBV4-1	TRBJ2-1	TGCGCCAGCAGCCAATGGGGGCTTTTTAATGAGCAGTTCTTC	CASSQWGLFNEQFF
NA	once	TRBV20-1	TRBJ2-1	TGCAGTGCTAGACGCCCGGGCCTGGATGAGCAGTTCTTC	CSARRPGLDEQFF
NA	NA	TRBV7-2	TRBJ1-4	TGTGCCAGCAGCTTCAGACACGTTCGCGGGAATGAAAAACTGTTTTTT	CASSFRHVRGNEKLFF
NA	NA	TRBV6-2/TRBV6-3	TRBJ1-1	TGTGCCAGCAGTCAGTTCCCGACAGGGAACACTGAAGCTTTCTTT	CASSQFPTGNTEAFF
TRBD1	NA	TRBV27	TRBJ2-7	TGTGCCAGCAGTTTAGGGACAGGGGATATCTACGAGCAGTACTTC	CASSLGTGDIYEQYF
NA	NA	TRBV3-1	TRBJ2-5	TGTGCCAGCAGCCAAGACCTAGTTGGGGGCGGTCAAGAGACCCAGTACTTC	CASSQDLVGGGQETQYF